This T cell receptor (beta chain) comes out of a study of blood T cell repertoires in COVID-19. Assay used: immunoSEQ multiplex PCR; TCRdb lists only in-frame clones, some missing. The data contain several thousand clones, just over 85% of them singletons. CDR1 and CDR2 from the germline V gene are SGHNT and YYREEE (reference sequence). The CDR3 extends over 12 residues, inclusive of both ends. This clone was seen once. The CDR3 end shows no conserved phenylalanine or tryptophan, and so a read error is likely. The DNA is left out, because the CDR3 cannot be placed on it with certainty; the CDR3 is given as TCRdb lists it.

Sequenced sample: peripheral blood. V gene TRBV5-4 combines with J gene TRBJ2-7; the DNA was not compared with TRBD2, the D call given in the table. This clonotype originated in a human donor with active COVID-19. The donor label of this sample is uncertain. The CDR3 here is CASSSNLGRPRL.